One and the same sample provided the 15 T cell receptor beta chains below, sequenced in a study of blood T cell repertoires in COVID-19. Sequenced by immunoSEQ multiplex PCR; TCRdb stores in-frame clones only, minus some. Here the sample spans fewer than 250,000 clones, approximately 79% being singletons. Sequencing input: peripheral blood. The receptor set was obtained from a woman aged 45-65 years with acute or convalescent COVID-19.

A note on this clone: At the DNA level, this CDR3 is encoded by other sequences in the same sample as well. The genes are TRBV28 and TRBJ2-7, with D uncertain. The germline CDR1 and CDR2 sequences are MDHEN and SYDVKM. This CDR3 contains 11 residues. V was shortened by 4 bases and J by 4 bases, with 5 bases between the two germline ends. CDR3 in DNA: TGTGCCAGCAGTTCCCTGTACGAGCAGTACTTC. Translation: CASSSLYEQYF.

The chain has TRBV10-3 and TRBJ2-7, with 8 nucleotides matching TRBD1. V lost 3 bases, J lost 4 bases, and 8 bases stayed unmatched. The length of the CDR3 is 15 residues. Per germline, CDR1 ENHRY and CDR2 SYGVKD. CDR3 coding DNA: TGTGCCATCAGTGACTCCGACAGGGGTAGGTACGAGCAGTACTTC. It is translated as CAISDSDRGRYEQYF.

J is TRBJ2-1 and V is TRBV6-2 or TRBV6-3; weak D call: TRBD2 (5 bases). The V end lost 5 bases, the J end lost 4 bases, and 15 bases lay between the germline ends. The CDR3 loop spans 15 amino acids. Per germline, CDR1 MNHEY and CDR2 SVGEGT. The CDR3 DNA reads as TGTGCCAGCAGTCCCGCGGGCTCGAGGTACAATGAGCAGTTCTTC. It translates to CASSPAGSRYNEQFF.

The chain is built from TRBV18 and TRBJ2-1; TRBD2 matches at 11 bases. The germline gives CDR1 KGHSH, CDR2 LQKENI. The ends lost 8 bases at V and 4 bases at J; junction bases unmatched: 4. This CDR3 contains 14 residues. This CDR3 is CASPLAGGYNEQFF. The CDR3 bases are TGTGCCAGCCCCTTAGCGGGAGGGTACAATGAGCAGTTCTTC.

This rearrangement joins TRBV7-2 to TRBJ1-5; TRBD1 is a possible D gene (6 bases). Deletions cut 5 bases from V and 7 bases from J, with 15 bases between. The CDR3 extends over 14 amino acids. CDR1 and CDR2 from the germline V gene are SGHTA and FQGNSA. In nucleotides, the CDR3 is TGTGCCAGCAGCCGGGGACACCTAAGCCAGCCCCAGCATTTT. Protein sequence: CASSRGHLSQPQHF. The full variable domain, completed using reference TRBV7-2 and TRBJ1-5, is GAGVSQSPSNKVTEKGKDVELRCDPISGHTALYWYRQSLGQGLEFLIYFQGNSAPDKSGLPSDRFSAERTGGSVSTLTIQRTQQEDSAVYLCASSRGHLSQPQHFGDGTRLSIL.

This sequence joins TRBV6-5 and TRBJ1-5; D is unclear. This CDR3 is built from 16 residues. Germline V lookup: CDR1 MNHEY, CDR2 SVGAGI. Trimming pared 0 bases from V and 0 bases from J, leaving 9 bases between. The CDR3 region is CASSYSYSYSNQPQHF. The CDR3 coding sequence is TGTGCCAGCAGTTACTCGTACAGCTATAGCAATCAGCCCCAGCATTTT.

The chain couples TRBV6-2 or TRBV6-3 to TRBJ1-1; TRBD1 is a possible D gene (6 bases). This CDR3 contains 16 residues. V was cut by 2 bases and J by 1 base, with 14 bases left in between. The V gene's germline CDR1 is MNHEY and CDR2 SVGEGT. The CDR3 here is CASSYLRTDRNTEAFF. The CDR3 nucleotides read TGTGCCAGCAGTTACCTTCGGACAGACAGGAACACTGAAGCTTTCTTT.

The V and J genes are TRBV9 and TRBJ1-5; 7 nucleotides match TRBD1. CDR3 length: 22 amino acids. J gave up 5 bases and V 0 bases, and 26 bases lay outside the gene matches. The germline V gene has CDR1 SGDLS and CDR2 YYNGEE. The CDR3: CASSVAPHRGPFRNDSHQPQHF. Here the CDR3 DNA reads TGTGCCAGCAGCGTAGCGCCGCACAGGGGACCCTTCCGAAATGACTCTCATCAGCCCCAGCATTTT.

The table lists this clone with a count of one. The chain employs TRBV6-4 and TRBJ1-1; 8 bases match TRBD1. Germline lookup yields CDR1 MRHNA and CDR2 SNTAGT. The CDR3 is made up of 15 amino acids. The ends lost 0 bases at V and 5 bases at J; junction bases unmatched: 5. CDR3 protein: CASSDSTGGRTEAFF. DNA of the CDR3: TGTGCCAGCAGTGACTCCACAGGGGGGAGGACTGAAGCTTTCTTT.

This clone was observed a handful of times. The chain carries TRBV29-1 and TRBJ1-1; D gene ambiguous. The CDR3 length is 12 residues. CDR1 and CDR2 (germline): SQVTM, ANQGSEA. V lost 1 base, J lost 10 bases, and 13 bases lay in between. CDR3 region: CSVEGPRIGAFF. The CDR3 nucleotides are TGCAGCGTTGAAGGGCCCAGGATCGGAGCTTTCTTT.

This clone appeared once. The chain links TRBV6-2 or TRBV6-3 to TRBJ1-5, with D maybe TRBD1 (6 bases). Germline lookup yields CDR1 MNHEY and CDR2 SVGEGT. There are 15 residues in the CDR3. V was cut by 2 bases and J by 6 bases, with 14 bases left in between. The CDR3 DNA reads TGTGCCAGCAGTTACGGGGGGGCGGAACCTCAGCCCCAGCATTTT. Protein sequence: CASSYGGAEPQPQHF.

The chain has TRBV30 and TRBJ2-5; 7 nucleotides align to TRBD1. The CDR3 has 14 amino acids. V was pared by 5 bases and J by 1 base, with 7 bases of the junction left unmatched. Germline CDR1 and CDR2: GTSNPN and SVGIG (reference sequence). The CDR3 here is CAWEGTALQETQYF. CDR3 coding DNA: TGTGCCTGGGAGGGGACAGCTCTCCAAGAGACCCAGTACTTC. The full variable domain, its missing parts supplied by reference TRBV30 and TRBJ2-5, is SQTIHQWPATLVQPVGSPLSLECTVEGTSNPNLYWYRQAAGRGLQLLFYSVGIGQISSEVPQNLSASRPQDRQFILSSKKLLLSDSGFYLCAWEGTALQETQYFGPGTRLLVL.

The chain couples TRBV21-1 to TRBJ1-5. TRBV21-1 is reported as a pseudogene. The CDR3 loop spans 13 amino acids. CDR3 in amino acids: CASSNPGNQPQHF. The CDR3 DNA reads TGTGCCAGCAGCAACCCGGGGAATCAGCCCCAGCATTTT.

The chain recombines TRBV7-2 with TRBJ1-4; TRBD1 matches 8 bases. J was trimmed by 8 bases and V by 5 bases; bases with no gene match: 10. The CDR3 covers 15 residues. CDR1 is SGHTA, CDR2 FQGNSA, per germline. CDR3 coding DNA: TGTGCCAGCAGCACTCCCGGACAGGGAAGGGAAAAACTGTTTTTT. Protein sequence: CASSTPGQGREKLFF.

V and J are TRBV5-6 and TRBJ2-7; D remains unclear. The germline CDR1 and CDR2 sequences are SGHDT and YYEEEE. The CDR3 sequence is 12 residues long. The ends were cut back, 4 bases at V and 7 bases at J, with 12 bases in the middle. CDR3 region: CASSLTGLEQYF. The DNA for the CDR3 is TGTGCCAGCAGCCTGACCGGGTTAGAGCAGTACTTC.